The source of this T cell receptor beta chain is a study of OX40 agonist ivuxolimab in advanced cancers. Study at large: Every 2 weeks, ivuxolimab was infused into the patients intravenously at between 0.01 and 10 mg/kg. Regarding the study as a whole: Part of the nonresponder group also had normalized T-cell clonal expansion that was low. Within 6 weeks, CD4+ and CD8+ blood T cells expanded clonally at 0.1 to 3.0 mg/kg. The study found that CD8+ T cells averaged more expanded clones than CD4+.

The method was immunoSEQ multiplex PCR; TCRdb's version includes in-frame clones alone and lacks a portion of them. The table lists under 35,000 clones, 84% of them singletons, with about a fifth in the top ten. On this clone: As yet, its antigen is unknown.

Trimming took off 2 bases at V and 4 bases at J, with 13 bases between the two ends. This CDR3 is built from 15 residues. Looked up from germline, CDR1 is LNHDA and CDR2 is SQIVND (reference sequence). Sequenced material: CD4+ or CD8+ T cells sorted from blood, taken in a trial of the OX40 agonist ivuxolimab. The TCR sequence derives from an adult with an advanced solid tumor such as melanoma, head and neck, liver or kidney cancer. The chain has TRBV19 and TRBJ2-3, with a possible D match to TRBD2 (5 bases). The CDR3 loop reads CASSIFGRGSDTQYF. CDR3 DNA: TGTGCCAGTAGTATATTTGGGAGAGGTTCAGATACGCAGTATTTT.